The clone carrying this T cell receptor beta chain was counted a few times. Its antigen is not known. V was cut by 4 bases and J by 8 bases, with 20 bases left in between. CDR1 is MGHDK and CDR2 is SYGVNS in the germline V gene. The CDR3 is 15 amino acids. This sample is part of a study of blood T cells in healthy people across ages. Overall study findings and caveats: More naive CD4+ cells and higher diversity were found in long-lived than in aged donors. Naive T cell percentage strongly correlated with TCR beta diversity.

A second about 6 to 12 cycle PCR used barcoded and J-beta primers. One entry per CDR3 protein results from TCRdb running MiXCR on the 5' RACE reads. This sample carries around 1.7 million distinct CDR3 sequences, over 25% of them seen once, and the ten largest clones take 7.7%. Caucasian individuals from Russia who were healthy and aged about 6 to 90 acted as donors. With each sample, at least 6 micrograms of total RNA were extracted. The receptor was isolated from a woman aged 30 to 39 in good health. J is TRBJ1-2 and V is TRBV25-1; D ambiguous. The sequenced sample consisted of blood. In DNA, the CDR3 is TGTGCCAGCAGTGCACTACAACCCGCGGGGTCCGGCTACACCTTC. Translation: CASSALQPAGSGYTF.